What follows are 11 T cell receptor beta chains derived from one specimen sequenced in a study of post-analysis software for immune sequencing data. Study-wide results and limits: Compared with controls, patients had more of about 5 TRBV segments, including TRBV5-6, TRBV5-1 and TRBV20-1.

Sequencing libraries made from TCR beta cDNA carried unique molecular identifiers. TCRdb analysed the PCR reads with MiXCR anew, one entry per CDR3 protein. This sample has roughly 570,000 distinct CDR3 sequences, with 30% to 40% found just once. No antigen has been identified for these receptors. Sequenced: blood. The receptors were gathered from a girl under 18 with multiple sclerosis.

In this sample, this clonotype turned up a few times. The V gene is TRBV12-3 or TRBV12-4, the J gene TRBJ2-1; 7 bases map to TRBD1. V shed 8 bases, J shed 10 bases, and the junction held 20 bases outside the gene matches. The CDR3 extends over 16 amino acids. The CDR3 region has the DNA TGTGCCAGCGGATTACCTGGGACAGCGGCCTTGGGCGAGCAGTTCTTC. This gives the protein CASGLPGTAALGEQFF.

This clonotype was seen more than once but under ten times. J is TRBJ2-7 and V is TRBV28; 9 nucleotides align to TRBD1. The CDR3 covers 14 residues. The trim removed 9 bases at V and 2 bases at J, leaving 8 bases unmatched. Per germline, CDR1 MDHEN and CDR2 SYDVKM. Written as DNA, the CDR3 is TGTGCCAGTGGGGGACAGGGTAGAGCCTACGAGCAGTACTTC. This gives the protein CASGGQGRAYEQYF.

The V call is TRBV21-1, the J call TRBJ2-5; the table assigns TRBD1, which was not confirmed against the DNA. TRBV21-1 is noted as a pseudogene. The CDR3 contains 16 residues. CDR3 coding DNA: TGTGCCAGCACCACGAATTTTGGCAGGGGGCAAGAGACCCAGTACTTC. It encodes CASTTNFGRGQETQYF.

CDR3 coding DNA: TGCAGCGCTGGACAGGGTCGCACAGATACGCAGTATTTT. Encoded protein: CSAGQGRTDTQYF. This rearrangement joins TRBV29-1 to TRBJ2-3, with 8 nucleotides matching TRBD1. From germline, CDR1 is SQVTM and CDR2 ANQGSEA. The CDR3 spans 13 residues. V lost 7 bases to trimming and J lost 1 base; unmatched junction nucleotides: 4.

The chain combines TRBV3-1 with TRBJ2-3, with a possible D match to TRBD1 (6 bases). Germline V gene sequence: CDR1 LGHDT, CDR2 YNNKEL (reference sequence). The germline V and J ends were trimmed by 4 bases and 6 bases, with 23 bases remaining between them. The CDR3 is 17 amino acids. CDR3 loop: CASSPGVTGASGDTQYF. DNA of the CDR3: TGTGCCAGCAGCCCAGGGGTCACAGGCGCCTCGGGTGATACGCAGTATTTT.

This rearrangement joins TRBV29-1 to TRBJ1-1; perhaps TRBD1 as D (5 bases). This CDR3 region has 14 residues. Trimming shortened V by 3 bases and J by 3 bases, and 14 bases separated the two germline ends. CDR1 SQVTM and CDR2 ANQGSEA come from the germline V gene. Written as DNA, the CDR3 is TGCAGCGTTGAGGGGGGGGAGTGGTACACTGAAGCTTTCTTT. It is translated as CSVEGGEWYTEAFF.

Only one count was recorded for this clonotype. V and J are TRBV2 and TRBJ1-1; a possible D gene is TRBD1 (5 bases). Trimming cost V 7 bases and J 5 bases, with 17 bases left between them. From germline, CDR1 is SNHLY and CDR2 FYNNEI. The CDR3 extends over 14 amino acids. The CDR3 loop is CASNLRVFRTEAFF. CDR3 nucleotides: TGTGCCAGCAACCTCAGGGTCTTTCGTACTGAAGCTTTCTTT.

The rearrangement uses TRBV5-1 and TRBJ2-5, with TRBD2 matching 14 bases. The trim removed 4 bases at V and 11 bases at J, leaving 10 bases unmatched. The CDR3 length is 15 residues. Germline V gene sequence: CDR1 SGHRS, CDR2 YFSETQ. CDR3 nucleotide sequence: TGCGCCAGCAGCCCGGGACTAGCGGGGGTCTGGGAGCAGTACTTC. Amino acids: CASSPGLAGVWEQYF.

This chain links TRBV5-5 with TRBJ1-2; D might be TRBD1 (5 bases). Germline V gene lookup returns CDR1 SGHKS and CDR2 YYEKEE (reference sequence). V was shortened by 1 base and J by 4 bases, with 14 bases between the two germline ends. This CDR3 spans 15 amino acids. CDR3 amino acids: CASSLLAGWSYGYTF. CDR3 DNA sequence: TGTGCCAGCAGCTTGTTAGCAGGGTGGAGCTATGGCTACACCTTC.

This clonotype was seen only a few times. V is TRBV5-1 and J is TRBJ2-3, with D perhaps being TRBD1 or TRBD2 (6 bases each). The CDR3 contains 16 residues. V lost 1 base to trimming and J lost 3 bases, with 15 bases between them. CDR1 and CDR2 (germline): SGHRS, YFSETQ. Written as DNA, the CDR3 is TGCGCCAGCAGCTTGTTGGAGGGGGGCCGTACAGATACGCAGTATTTT. Amino acids: CASSLLEGGRTDTQYF.

This clonotype was counted between two and nine times. J is TRBJ2-3 and V is TRBV9; D gene ambiguous. V lost 5 bases, J lost 5 bases, and 21 bases lay in between. The CDR3 spans 16 residues. Germline V gene lookup returns CDR1 SGDLS and CDR2 YYNGEE. The CDR3 reads CASSSARHGERDTQYF. CDR3 nucleotides: TGTGCCAGCAGTTCCGCCAGGCACGGAGAGCGAGATACGCAGTATTTT.